Below, 19 T cell receptor beta chains from the same sample are listed, as sequenced in a study of Ad26.COV2.S vaccination and SARS-CoV-2 variants. Method: immunoSEQ multiplex PCR; TCRdb's copy keeps in-frame clones and lacks some. The data contain approximately 500,000 clones, 87% of them singletons. Treatment: 15 to 20 received Ad26.COV2.S at low or high dose, single or two shots; about 5 received placebo; per-sample allocation not given. Vaccine and placebo recipients were sampled on day 63 after the first injection. The source material was peripheral blood, sampled in a trial of Ad26.COV2.S vaccine versus placebo. The source of these receptors is a person between 18 and 65 years old who received the Ad26.COV2.S COVID-19 vaccine or a placebo.

The chain combines TRBV7-2 with TRBJ2-1; a possible D gene is TRBD2 (6 bases). The ends were cut back, 5 bases at V and 9 bases at J, with 20 bases in the middle. The CDR3 runs 15 residues. Germline values: CDR1 SGHTA, CDR2 FQGNSA. CDR3 nucleotides: TGTGCCAGCAGCCCCCTGGCAGCACGGGAGTCTGAGCAGTTCTTC. Its protein product is CASSPLAARESEQFF.

This clone has just a few counts. The junction and the germline gene differ at one end; a read error may be behind it. The genes are TRBV2 and TRBJ1-2, with TRBD1 matching over 7 bases. Germline V gene data show CDR1 as SNHLY and CDR2 as FYNNEI. This CDR3 has 10 amino acids. CDR3 sequence reads: CASSLRDSVF. CDR3 in DNA: TGTGCCAGCAGTCTCCGGGACAGTGTCTTC.

J is TRBJ2-5 and V is TRBV3-1 (or the pseudogene TRBV3-2), with D possibly TRBD1 on 5 matching bases. This CDR3 has 15 residues. Germline V CDR1 and CDR2: LGHDT, YNNKEL (reference sequence). The V gene lost 2 bases and the J gene lost 1 base, with 11 bases spanning the gap. The CDR3 coding sequence is TGTGCCAGCAGCCAACAGGGCAGAAGCCAAGAGACCCAGTACTTC. It yields the protein CASSQQGRSQETQYF.

The V and J genes are TRBV30 and TRBJ1-4; D call uncertain. The ends were cut back, 0 bases at V and 4 bases at J, with 12 bases in the middle. Germline V CDR1 and CDR2: GTSNPN, SVGIG (reference sequence). The CDR3 loop spans 15 amino acids. The CDR3, as DNA: TGTGCCTGGAGTGTACTGGGAGCGGTTAATGAAAAACTGTTTTTT. The encoded protein is CAWSVLGAVNEKLFF.

The chain couples TRBV10-3 to TRBJ2-1; 7 bases are a match to TRBD2. Per the germline V gene, CDR1 is ENHRY and CDR2 is SYGVKD. The CDR3 loop spans 14 amino acids. J lost 4 bases, V lost 2 bases, and 2 bases had no gene match. This CDR3 is CAISEAGVYNEQFF. CDR3 nucleotide sequence: TGTGCCATCAGTGAGGCGGGAGTGTACAATGAGCAGTTCTTC.

V is TRBV27 and J is TRBJ2-1; 9 bases agree with TRBD2. J lost 8 bases, V lost 2 bases, and 7 bases had no gene match. Germline V gene lookup returns CDR1 MNHEY and CDR2 SMNVEV (reference sequence). The CDR3 is made up of 15 amino acids. CDR3 coding DNA: TGTGCCAGCAGTTTAGGCCTAGCGGGATCGGATGAGCAGTTCTTC. As protein: CASSLGLAGSDEQFF.

This chain uses TRBV15 with TRBJ2-7, with D possibly TRBD2 on 6 matching bases. Germline CDR1 reads LNHNV; CDR2 reads YYDKDF (reference sequence). Trimming cost V 5 bases and J 5 bases, with 13 bases left between them. The CDR3 runs 13 residues. The CDR3 nucleotides read TGTGCCACCAGCGCCCGACTAGGCGACGAGCAGTACTTC. Encoded protein: CATSARLGDEQYF.

The chain couples TRBV2 to TRBJ2-1, with 9 nucleotides matching TRBD2. Germline trimming cut 0 bases from V and 3 bases from J; bases unmatched to any gene: 6. CDR1 SNHLY and CDR2 FYNNEI come from the germline V gene. This CDR3 has 17 amino acids. The CDR3 here is CASSEARLAGLYNEQFF. The CDR3 bases are TGTGCCAGCAGTGAAGCGCGGCTAGCGGGACTCTACAATGAGCAGTTCTTC.

The chain uses TRBV7-2 and TRBJ2-7, with 9 bases lining up with TRBD2. V trimming: 3 bases; J trimming: 5 bases; junction bases outside the gene matches: 5. Germline CDR1 reads SGHTA; CDR2 reads FQGNSA. This CDR3 comprises 14 residues. In DNA, the CDR3 is TGTGCCAGCAGCTTTAGCGGGAGCTACAACGAGCAGTACTTC. Translated, it gives CASSFSGSYNEQYF.

The CDR3 sequence: CASSYGKGGVRLFF. The CDR3 DNA reads TGTGCCAGCAGTTACGGGAAGGGAGGAGTACGGCTGTTTTTT. The rearrangement links TRBV6-5 to TRBJ2-2; TRBD2 might be the D (6 bases). Trimming removed 2 bases from V and 13 bases from J, with 17 bases in between. CDR1 and CDR2 (germline): MNHEY, SVGAGI. The CDR3 spans 14 residues.

This clone has just one count. V is TRBV30 and J is TRBJ2-2; 8 nucleotides align to TRBD1. The CDR3 length is 14 residues. Trimming removed 4 bases from V and 0 bases from J; junction bases left unmatched: 1. The germline CDR1 and CDR2 sequences are GTSNPN and SVGIG (reference sequence). In nucleotides, the CDR3 is TGTGCCTGGAACAGGGGGGCGAACACCGGGGAGCTGTTTTTT. Its translation is CAWNRGANTGELFF.

The chain employs TRBV19 and TRBJ2-1, with TRBD2 as a possible D gene (6 bases). The germline V gene has CDR1 LNHDA and CDR2 SQIVND (reference sequence). Deletions cut 0 bases from V and 6 bases from J, with 15 bases between. CDR3 size: 16 residues. The CDR3 loop reads CASSIDERGTFNEQFF. CDR3 DNA sequence: TGTGCCAGTAGTATAGATGAACGGGGGACCTTCAATGAGCAGTTCTTC.

The chain couples TRBV12-3 or TRBV12-4 to TRBJ2-1; TRBD1 is a possible D gene (5 bases). The V end was cut by 4 bases, the J end by 10 bases, with 14 bases between. This CDR3 is 13 amino acids long. CDR3 residues: CASSSSEGAEQFF. CDR3 nucleotides: TGTGCCAGCAGTTCGTCGGAAGGGGCAGAGCAGTTCTTC.

The gene calls are TRBV19 and TRBJ2-1; D unclear. Germline loops: CDR1 LNHDA, CDR2 SQIVND (reference sequence). The CDR3 consists of 15 residues. The V and J ends lost 3 bases and 4 bases respectively, with 13 bases between them. In nucleotides, the CDR3 is TGTGCCAGTAGTATTGGATCATCCGGGTACAATGAGCAGTTCTTC. Translation: CASSIGSSGYNEQFF.

This chain links TRBV15 with TRBJ2-4, with 7 bases fitting TRBD1. Germline lookup yields CDR1 LNHNV and CDR2 YYDKDF (reference sequence). There are 15 residues in the CDR3. With 3 bases clipped from V and 3 bases from J, the junction kept 5 bases outside the gene matches. The CDR3 protein is CATSRGTADKNIQYF. The CDR3 DNA sequence: TGTGCCACCAGCAGGGGGACAGCGGACAAAAACATTCAGTACTTC.

This rearrangement joins TRBV5-4 to TRBJ2-7; either TRBD1 or TRBD2 may supply D (7 bases each). V gave up 4 bases and J gave up 4 bases, with 15 bases separating them. The CDR3 is 14 amino acids. Germline CDR1 is SGHNT and CDR2 is YYREEE (reference sequence). CDR3 region: CASSPRGGRYEQYF. CDR3 bases: TGTGCCAGCAGCCCCAGGGGGGGGCGGTACGAGCAGTACTTC.

The V and J genes are TRBV28 and TRBJ2-7; D is undetermined. The CDR3 length is 14 residues. CDR1 is MDHEN and CDR2 is SYDVKM in the germline V gene. The V and J ends lost 6 bases and 2 bases respectively, with 14 bases between them. The CDR3 loop is CASRPPKAPYEQYF. The CDR3 region has the DNA TGTGCCAGCAGACCCCCTAAGGCCCCCTACGAGCAGTACTTC.

This clone was counted a few times. The V call is TRBV10-3, the J call TRBJ2-7; no clear D gene. Trimming removed 6 bases from V and 2 bases from J, with 11 bases in between. The CDR3 extends over 13 amino acids. Germline loops: CDR1 ENHRY, CDR2 SYGVKD. This chain's CDR3 is CAIRSSKTYEQYF. The DNA for the CDR3 is TGTGCCATCAGGTCTAGTAAGACCTACGAGCAGTACTTC.

This clone was recorded a few times. CDR3 residues: CAWSGARSEKLFF. For the CDR3, the DNA is TGTGCCTGGAGTGGGGCCCGGAGCGAAAAACTGTTTTTT. The rearrangement links TRBV30 to TRBJ1-4; D is undetermined. The CDR3 contains 13 residues. Germline V gene sequence: CDR1 GTSNPN, CDR2 SVGIG (reference sequence). The V end was cut by 1 base, the J end by 8 bases, with 11 bases between.